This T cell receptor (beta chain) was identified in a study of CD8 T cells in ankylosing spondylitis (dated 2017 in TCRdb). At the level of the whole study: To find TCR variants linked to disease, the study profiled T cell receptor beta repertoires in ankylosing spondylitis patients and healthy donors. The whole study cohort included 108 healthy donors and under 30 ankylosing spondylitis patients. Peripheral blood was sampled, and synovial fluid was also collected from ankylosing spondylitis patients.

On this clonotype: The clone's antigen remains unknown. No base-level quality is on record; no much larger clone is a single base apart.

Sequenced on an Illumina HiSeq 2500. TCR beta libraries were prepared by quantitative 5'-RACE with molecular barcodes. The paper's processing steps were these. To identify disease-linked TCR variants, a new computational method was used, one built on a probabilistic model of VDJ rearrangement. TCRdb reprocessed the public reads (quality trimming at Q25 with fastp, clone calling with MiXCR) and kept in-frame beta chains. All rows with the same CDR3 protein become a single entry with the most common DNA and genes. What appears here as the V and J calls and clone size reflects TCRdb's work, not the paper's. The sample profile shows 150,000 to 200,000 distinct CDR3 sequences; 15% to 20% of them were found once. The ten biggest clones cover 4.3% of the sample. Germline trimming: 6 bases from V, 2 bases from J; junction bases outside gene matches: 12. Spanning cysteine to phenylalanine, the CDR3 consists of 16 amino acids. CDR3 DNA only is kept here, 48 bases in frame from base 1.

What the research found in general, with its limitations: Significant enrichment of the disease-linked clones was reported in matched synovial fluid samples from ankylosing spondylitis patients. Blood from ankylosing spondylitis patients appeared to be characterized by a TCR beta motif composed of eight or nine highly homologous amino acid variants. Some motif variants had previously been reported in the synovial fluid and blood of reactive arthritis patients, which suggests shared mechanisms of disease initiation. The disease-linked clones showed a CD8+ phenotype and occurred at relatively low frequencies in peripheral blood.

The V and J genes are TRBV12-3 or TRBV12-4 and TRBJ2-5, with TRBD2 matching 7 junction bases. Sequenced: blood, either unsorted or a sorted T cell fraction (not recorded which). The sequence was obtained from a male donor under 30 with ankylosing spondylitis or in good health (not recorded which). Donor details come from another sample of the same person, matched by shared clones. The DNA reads TGTGCCAGCAGAGGAAGGGGAGGGGAGAAGCAAGAGACCCAGTACTTC. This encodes CASRGRGGEKQETQYF.